What follows are 2 T cell receptor beta chains derived from one specimen sequenced in a study of T cell changes during pregnancy in multiple sclerosis. TCRdb's table, derived via immunoSEQ multiplex PCR, lists solely in-frame clones and lacks some. The sample holds fewer than 40,000 clones, roughly 91% seen once. The sequencing here drew on CD4+ T cells from peripheral blood mononuclear cells, taken after pregnancy. These receptors were taken from a female donor in good health, enrolled as a control in a pregnancy study.

The chain couples TRBV7-2 to TRBJ2-1, with 10 positions matching TRBD2. The germline V gene encodes CDR1 SGHTA and CDR2 FQGNSA. This CDR3 spans 15 amino acids. The V gene end was trimmed by 5 bases and the J gene end by 1 base; junction bases not matched to a gene: 2. CDR3: CASSETSGSYNEQFF. CDR3 nucleotide sequence: TGTGCCAGCAGCGAGACTAGCGGGTCCTACAATGAGCAGTTCTTC.

The CDR3 nucleotides read TGTGCCAGCAGCGCGGGAGGATTATACGAGCAGTACTTC. Its protein is CASSAGGLYEQYF. This chain uses TRBV25-1 with TRBJ2-5; TRBD2 agrees at 8 bases. The DNA end is a closer match to TRBJ2-7, so the J assignment may be wrong. Germline values: CDR1 MGHDK, CDR2 SYGVNS. This CDR3 comprises 13 residues.